This TCR beta chain emerged from a study of blood T cells in healthy people across ages. Regarding the study as a whole: Percentage of naive T cells showed a strong correlation with TCR beta diversity.

A J-beta primer mix and a sample-barcoded 5' primer were used in a second PCR of about 6 to 12 cycles. TCRdb called the 5' RACE reads again in MiXCR, with one record for every CDR3 protein. Of 1,300,000 or so distinct CDR3 sequences listed, approximately 59% were seen once; the top ten hold 5% to 7%. On this clonotype: Its target is not known.

Trimming stripped 1 base from V and 4 bases from J, with 11 bases between. CDR1 and CDR2 from the germline V gene are DFQATT and SNEGSKA (reference sequence). The CDR3 runs to 15 residues. This sequence was found in a man younger than 30 in good health. The sample taken for sequencing was blood. The chain uses TRBV20-1 and TRBJ1-6; unclear D gene. The DNA of the CDR3 is TGCAGTGCTAGAGTTGTCAGGAGGTATAATTCACCCCTCCACTTT. As protein: CSARVVRRYNSPLHF.